This paragraph covers one T cell receptor (beta chain) sequence. Method: immunoSEQ multiplex PCR; TCRdb's copy keeps in-frame clones and lacks some. The table records roughly 70,000 clones, 85% to 95% of them present only once. Time point denoted: newly diagnosed, previously untreated cHL patient sample. CDR1 and CDR2 from the germline V gene are SGHVS and FQNEAQ. The CDR3 consists of 15 residues. V lost 1 base, J lost 7 bases, and 13 bases lay in between. The record originates from a study of PD-1 blockade in classical Hodgkin lymphoma. The source of this sequence is a human donor with classical Hodgkin lymphoma. The gene calls are TRBV7-8 and TRBJ1-4; perhaps TRBD1 as D (5 bases). Sequencing was carried out using peripheral blood mononuclear cells (PBMCs). Here the CDR3 reads CASSLEGRYREKLFF. DNA of the CDR3: TGTGCCAGCAGCTTAGAGGGGAGGTACCGTGAAAAACTGTTTTTT.